These 26 T cell receptor beta chains came from one sample sequenced in a study of T cell repertoires in ileal Crohn's disease. Time point: neoterminal ileum biopsy at postoperative endoscopy, about 6 months after surgery. The protocol was immunoSEQ multiplex PCR, while the TCRdb copy is restricted to in-frame clones and leaves out a portion. The repertoire includes about 13,000 clones, 65% to 80% of them detected once, and over 8.5% sits in the top ten. The sample consisted of ileal tissue. The receptors shown here come from an adult with Crohn's disease.

This clone is medium-sized (0.01 to 0.1%) by share. The rearrangement joins TRBV6-1 to TRBJ2-3; unclear D gene. CDR3 length: 12 amino acids. CDR1 is MNHNS, CDR2 SASEGT, per germline. Trimming took 7 bases from V and 4 from J, leaving 9 bases between them. CDR3 residues: CASTPNSDTQYF. In DNA form, the CDR3 reads TGTGCCAGCACCCCGAATTCAGATACGCAGTATTTT.

The chain employs TRBV5-1 and TRBJ2-2, with D tentatively TRBD2 (5 bases). The CDR3 contains 14 residues. Trimming took 0 bases from V and 9 from J, leaving 12 bases between them. Germline values: CDR1 SGHRS, CDR2 YFSETQ. The CDR3 sequence: CASSLAETGWELFF. Written as DNA, the CDR3 is TGCGCCAGCAGCTTGGCCGAGACGGGGTGGGAGCTGTTTTTT. The full variable domain, its missing parts supplied by reference TRBV5-1 and TRBJ2-2, is KAGVTQTPRYLIKTRGQQVTLSCSPISGHRSVSWYQQTPGQGLQFLFEYFSETQRNKGNFPGRFSGRQFSNSRSEMNVSTLELGDSALYLCASSLAETGWELFFGEGSRLTVL.

The chain links TRBV5-1 to TRBJ1-5, with 7 bases aligning to TRBD1. The trim removed 0 bases at V and 7 bases at J, leaving 4 bases unmatched. Germline V CDR1 and CDR2: SGHRS, YFSETQ. The length of the CDR3 is 14 residues. Here the CDR3 reads CASSLGGGGQPQHF. CDR3 bases: TGCGCCAGCAGCTTGGGCGGAGGGGGCCAGCCCCAGCATTTT.

Only one count was recorded for this clone. Here the CDR3 reads CASSEGSSGNTIYF. The CDR3, as DNA: TGTGCCAGCAGTGAAGGGTCCTCTGGAAACACCATATATTTT. This chain links TRBV6-5 with TRBJ1-3, with unresolved D. The CDR3 is 14 amino acids. Germline V gene lookup returns CDR1 MNHEY and CDR2 SVGAGI. V lost 5 bases to trimming and J lost 0 bases, with 8 bases between them.

The rearrangement uses TRBV27 and TRBJ1-1; D is uncertain. V was trimmed by 4 bases and J by 2 bases, leaving 11 bases between them. The germline V gene encodes CDR1 MNHEY and CDR2 SMNVEV (reference sequence). CDR3 size: 14 residues. For the CDR3, the DNA is TGTGCCAGCAGTTCTTACAACGGCAACACTGAAGCTTTCTTT. The encoded protein is CASSSYNGNTEAFF.

V usage is TRBV4-2 and J usage is TRBJ2-7; 10 bases are a match to TRBD2. Germline V CDR1 and CDR2: LGHNA, YNFKEQ. Trimming removed 1 base from V and 6 bases from J; junction bases left unmatched: 6. The CDR3 is made up of 15 amino acids. The CDR3 DNA is TGTGCCAGCAGCCAAGGGAGCGGGGGGGCCTTCGAGCAGTACTTC. Translated, it gives CASSQGSGGAFEQYF.

The genes are TRBV7-6 and TRBJ1-2; no firm D call. V gave up 1 base and J gave up 6 bases, with 6 bases separating them. This CDR3 has 12 residues. Germline CDR1 SGHVS, CDR2 FNYEAQ. The CDR3 DNA sequence: TGTGCCAGCAGCTTAGTGGAGGATGGCTACACCTTC. Protein sequence: CASSLVEDGYTF.

The chain is built from TRBV2 and TRBJ1-5; D might be TRBD1 (5 bases). From germline, CDR1 is SNHLY and CDR2 FYNNEI. V was pared by 6 bases and J by 5 bases, with 11 bases between. The CDR3 spans 13 residues. The CDR3 spells CASSYTGDQPQHF. CDR3 DNA: TGTGCCAGCAGCTATACAGGAGATCAGCCCCAGCATTTT.

The chain is built from TRBV19 and TRBJ2-7, with D perhaps matching TRBD1 (6 bases). V lost 3 bases to trimming and J lost 5 bases, with 23 bases between them. The length of the CDR3 is 17 residues. The germline CDR1 and CDR2 sequences are LNHDA and SQIVND (reference sequence). CDR3 DNA: TGTGCCAGTAGTATCACCGCCCAGGGGATGGGGAATCACGAGCAGTACTTC. Translation: CASSITAQGMGNHEQYF.

This chain uses TRBV6-1 with TRBJ2-5; D is unresolved. V lost 6 bases and J lost 6, with 17 bases in between. The CDR3 spans 14 residues. Germline CDR1 MNHNS, CDR2 SASEGT. The CDR3: CASSPEKERKTQYF. DNA of the CDR3: TGTGCCAGCAGCCCCGAAAAGGAGAGGAAGACCCAGTACTTC.

The chain is built from TRBV11-1 and TRBJ2-5, with a possible D match to TRBD1 (7 bases). In germline, CDR1 is SGHAT, CDR2 FQDESV (reference sequence). This CDR3 spans 13 amino acids. The ends were cut back, 3 bases at V and 5 bases at J, with 10 bases in the middle. CDR3 residues: CASSFSGGETQYF. CDR3 bases: TGTGCCAGCAGCTTTTCAGGGGGGGAGACCCAGTACTTC. Full variable domain (remainder filled in from reference TRBV11-1 and TRBJ2-5): EAEVAQSPRYKITEKSQAVAFWCDPISGHATLYWYRQILGQGPELLVQFQDESVVDDSQLPKDRFSAERLKGVDSTLKIQPAELGDSAMYLCASSFSGGETQYFGPGTRLLVL.

The V gene is TRBV5-6, the J gene TRBJ2-5; TRBD1 matches at 7 bases. This CDR3 has 14 residues. The junction had 7 bases not matched to a gene; V was cut back by 4 bases and J by 4 bases. Per the germline V gene, CDR1 is SGHDT and CDR2 is YYEEEE. CDR3: CASSARGRGETQYF. Here the CDR3 DNA reads TGTGCCAGCAGCGCGAGGGGGCGCGGAGAGACCCAGTACTTC.

This clone was recorded only once. The rearrangement joins TRBV6-1 to TRBJ1-1; D not resolved. Trimming pared 6 bases from V and 4 bases from J, leaving 9 bases between. Looked up from germline, CDR1 is MNHNS and CDR2 is SASEGT. CDR3 length: 12 amino acids. In DNA, the CDR3 is TGTGCCAGCAGCCTAAGATTCACTGAAGCTTTCTTT. It yields the protein CASSLRFTEAFF.

The gene calls are TRBV6-5 and TRBJ2-3; 11 bases line up with TRBD1. The CDR3 has 14 amino acids. J lost 3 bases, V lost 10 bases, and 6 bases had no gene match. Germline lookup yields CDR1 MNHEY and CDR2 SVGAGI. As DNA, the CDR3 is TGTGCCACCTGGGACAGGGGGGCGACAGATACGCAGTATTTT. Translating it yields CATWDRGATDTQYF.

J is TRBJ2-4 and V is TRBV5-6; 8 nucleotides match TRBD1. J gave up 6 bases and V 0 bases, and 2 bases lay outside the gene matches. Germline CDR1 is SGHDT and CDR2 is YYEEEE. The length of the CDR3 is 14 residues. The CDR3: CASSLGDRGNIQYF. The CDR3 DNA sequence: TGTGCCAGCAGCTTGGGAGACAGGGGAAACATTCAGTACTTC.

The chain is built from TRBV28 and TRBJ2-7; a weak D match, TRBD2 (6 bases). The germline gives CDR1 MDHEN, CDR2 SYDVKM. Trimming removed 2 bases at V and 6 bases at J, with 17 bases between. The CDR3 runs 15 residues. This CDR3 reads CASSLGGMILGEQYF. CDR3 coding DNA: TGTGCCAGCAGTTTAGGGGGGATGATTCTAGGCGAGCAGTACTTC.

The chain recombines TRBV4-2 with TRBJ2-4; 8 bases map to TRBD2. The CDR3 length is 17 residues. In germline, CDR1 is LGHNA, CDR2 YNFKEQ. Trimming cost V 0 bases and J 5 bases; bases outside gene matches: 9. CDR3 sequence reads: CASSQENGGAWENIQYF. CDR3 DNA: TGTGCCAGCAGCCAAGAAAACGGGGGGGCCTGGGAAAACATTCAGTACTTC.

This clone was found once. The J gene is TRBJ2-7, the V gene TRBV5-6; D unclear. Germline CDR1 reads SGHDT; CDR2 reads YYEEEE. There are 14 residues in the CDR3. V lost 0 bases and J lost 0, with 7 bases in between. CDR3 amino acids: CASSLDSTSYEQYF. The CDR3 DNA is TGTGCCAGCAGCTTGGACAGTACCTCCTACGAGCAGTACTTC.

J is TRBJ2-2 and V is TRBV6-5; 9 bases match TRBD1. The CDR3 runs to 15 residues. V shed 2 bases, J shed 9 bases, and the junction held 7 bases outside the gene matches. In germline, CDR1 is MNHEY, CDR2 SVGAGI. This chain's CDR3 is CASSYPGQGRRELFF. CDR3 coding DNA: TGTGCCAGCAGTTACCCGGGACAGGGAAGGCGGGAGCTGTTTTTT.

This chain links TRBV19 with TRBJ1-5; possible D gene TRBD1, 6 bases. CDR1 and CDR2 from the germline V gene are LNHDA and SQIVND (reference sequence). Trimming shortened V by 0 bases and J by 0 bases, and 12 bases separated the two germline ends. The CDR3 spans 17 residues. CDR3 loop: CASSIDLTGYSNQPQHF. The CDR3 bases are TGTGCCAGTAGTATAGATCTGACAGGTTATAGCAATCAGCCCCAGCATTTT. The full variable domain, completed using reference TRBV19 and TRBJ1-5, is DGGITQSPKYLFRKEGQNVTLSCEQNLNHDAMYWYRQDPGQGLRLIYYSQIVNDFQKGDIAEGYSVSREKKESFPLTVTSAQKNPTAFYLCASSIDLTGYSNQPQHFGDGTRLSIL.

The rearrangement links TRBV6-1 to TRBJ1-1; D not certain. The CDR3 length is 14 residues. From germline, CDR1 is MNHNS and CDR2 SASEGT. Trimming left V 6 bases short and J 0 bases short, with 11 bases between. CDR3 DNA sequence: TGTGCCAGCAGCCCACAAGATCTGAACACTGAAGCTTTCTTT. Amino acid sequence: CASSPQDLNTEAFF.

V gene TRBV7-2 combines with J gene TRBJ2-5, with D maybe TRBD1 (6 bases). Germline V gene data show CDR1 as SGHTA and CDR2 as FQGNSA. The V and J ends lost 4 bases and 4 bases respectively, with 16 bases between them. There are 15 residues in the CDR3. The CDR3 coding sequence is TGTGCCAGCAGCTCTTATTTGGGGGACACAGAGACCCAGTACTTC. Amino acid sequence: CASSSYLGDTETQYF.

In this sample, this clone turned up once. The chain recombines TRBV6-5 with TRBJ2-7; TRBD1 aligns across 8 bases. Germline trimming cut 6 bases from V and 8 bases from J; bases unmatched to any gene: 6. The CDR3 contains 12 residues. Germline CDR1 is MNHEY and CDR2 is SVGAGI. CDR3 region: CASRTRGRQQYF. CDR3 sequence (DNA): TGTGCCAGCAGGACCAGGGGGCGCCAGCAGTACTTC.

The chain couples TRBV6-1 to TRBJ2-1, with 12 bases matching TRBD1. Germline V gives CDR1 MNHNS, CDR2 SASEGT. With 6 bases clipped from V and 4 bases from J, the junction kept 4 bases outside the gene matches. This CDR3 has 15 residues. The chain's CDR3 is CASRPGQGAYNEQFF. As DNA, the CDR3 is TGTGCCAGCAGGCCGGGACAGGGGGCTTACAATGAGCAGTTCTTC.

This clone has more than one count but fewer than ten. The rearrangement uses TRBV15 and TRBJ1-1, with no clear D. Germline CDR1 reads LNHNV; CDR2 reads YYDKDF (reference sequence). V lost 2 bases, J lost 4 bases, and 8 bases lay in between. The CDR3 length is 13 residues. CDR3 in DNA: TGTGCCACCAGCAGATCGCGAGCCACTGAAGCTTTCTTT. Its translation is CATSRSRATEAFF. Together with reference TRBV15 and TRBJ1-1, the CDR3 gives the full variable domain: DAMVIQNPRYQVTQFGKPVTLSCSQTLNHNVMYWYQQKSSQAPKLLFHYYDKDFNNEADTPDNFQSRRPNTSFCFLDIRSPGLGDTAMYLCATSRSRATEAFFGQGTRLTVV.

This clone showed up just a few times. The chain links TRBV30 to TRBJ2-1; D not certain. Germline CDR1 GTSNPN, CDR2 SVGIG (reference sequence). The CDR3 has 13 amino acids. Trimming took off 2 bases at V and 10 bases at J, with 15 bases between the two ends. In DNA, the CDR3 is TGTGCCTGGAGTCGAACCGATCGGCAAGAGCAGTTCTTC. The encoded protein is CAWSRTDRQEQFF. The variable domain in full, completed from reference TRBV30 and TRBJ2-1, reads SQTIHQWPATLVQPVGSPLSLECTVEGTSNPNLYWYRQAAGRGLQLLFYSVGIGQISSEVPQNLSASRPQDRQFILSSKKLLLSDSGFYLCAWSRTDRQEQFFGPGTRLTVL.